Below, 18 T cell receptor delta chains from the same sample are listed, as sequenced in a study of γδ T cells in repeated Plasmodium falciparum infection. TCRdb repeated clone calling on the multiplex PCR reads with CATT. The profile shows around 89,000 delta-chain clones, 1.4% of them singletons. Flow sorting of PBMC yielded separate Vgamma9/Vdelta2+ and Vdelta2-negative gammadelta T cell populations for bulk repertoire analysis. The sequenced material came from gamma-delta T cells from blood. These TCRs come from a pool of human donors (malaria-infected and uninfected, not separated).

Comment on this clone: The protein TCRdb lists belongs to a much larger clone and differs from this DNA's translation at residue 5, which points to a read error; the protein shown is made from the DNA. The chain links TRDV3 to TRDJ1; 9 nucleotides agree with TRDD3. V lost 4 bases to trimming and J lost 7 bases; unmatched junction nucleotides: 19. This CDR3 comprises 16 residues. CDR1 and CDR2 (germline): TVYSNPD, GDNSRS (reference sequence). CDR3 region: CASGSETGGKSRKLIF. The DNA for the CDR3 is TGTGCCTCCGGATCCGAAACTGGGGGAAAAAGTCGTAAACTCATCTTT.

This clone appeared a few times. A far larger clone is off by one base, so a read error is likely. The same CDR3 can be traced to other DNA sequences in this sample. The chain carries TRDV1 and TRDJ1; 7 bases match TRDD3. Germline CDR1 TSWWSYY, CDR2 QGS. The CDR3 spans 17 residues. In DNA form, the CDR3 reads TGTGCTCTTGGGGACCCCTGGCTCGGGGGATCTTCCGATAAACTCATCTTC. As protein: CALGDPWLGGSSDKLIF.

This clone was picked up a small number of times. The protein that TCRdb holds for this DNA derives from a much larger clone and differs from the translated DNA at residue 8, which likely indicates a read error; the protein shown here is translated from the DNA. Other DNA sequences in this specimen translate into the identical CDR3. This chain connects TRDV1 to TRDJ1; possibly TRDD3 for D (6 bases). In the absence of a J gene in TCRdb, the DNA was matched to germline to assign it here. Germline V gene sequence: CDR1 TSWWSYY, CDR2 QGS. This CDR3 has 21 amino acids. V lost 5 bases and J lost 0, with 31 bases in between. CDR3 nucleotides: TGTGCTCTTGGGAAAGGCTCCAACGGGGGAGTACGATTAGGGTACACCGATAAACTCATCTTT. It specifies CALGKGSNGGVRLGYTDKLIF.

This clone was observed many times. The CDR3 sequence: CASAYTWGLYTDKLIF. CDR3 nucleotide sequence: TGTGCCTCCGCCTATACCTGGGGGTTATACACCGATAAACTCATCTTT. The chain employs TRDV3 and TRDJ1, with TRDD3 matching 7 bases. J gave up 0 bases and V 4 bases, and 14 bases lay outside the gene matches. Germline CDR1 is TVYSNPD and CDR2 is GDNSRS (reference sequence). This CDR3 has 16 amino acids.

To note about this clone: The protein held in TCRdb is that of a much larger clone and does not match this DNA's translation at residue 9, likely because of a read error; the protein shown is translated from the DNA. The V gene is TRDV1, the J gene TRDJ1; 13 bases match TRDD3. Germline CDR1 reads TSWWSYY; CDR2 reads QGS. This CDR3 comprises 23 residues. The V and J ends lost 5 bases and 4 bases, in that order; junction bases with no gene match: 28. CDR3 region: CALGSTSLPHRTYTGGYGDKLIF. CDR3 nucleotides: TGTGCTCTTGGGTCGACGTCCTTGCCCCACCGGACGTATACTGGGGGATACGGCGATAAACTCATCTTT.

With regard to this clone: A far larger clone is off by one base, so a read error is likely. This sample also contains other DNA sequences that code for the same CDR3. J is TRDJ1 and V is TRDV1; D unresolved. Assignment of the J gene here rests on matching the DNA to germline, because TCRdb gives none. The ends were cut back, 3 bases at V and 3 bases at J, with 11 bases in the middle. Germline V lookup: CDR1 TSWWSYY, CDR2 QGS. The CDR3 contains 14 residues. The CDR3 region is CALGDGTRSDKLIF. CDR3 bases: TGTGCTCTTGGGGATGGGACCAGGTCCGATAAACTCATCTTT.

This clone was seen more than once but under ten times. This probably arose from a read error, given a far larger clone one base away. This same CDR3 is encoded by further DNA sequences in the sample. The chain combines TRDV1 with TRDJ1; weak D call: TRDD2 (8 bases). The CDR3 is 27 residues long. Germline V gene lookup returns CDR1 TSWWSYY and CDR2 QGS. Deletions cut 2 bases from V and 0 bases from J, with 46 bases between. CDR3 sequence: CALGERRPSYLGRTMYWGWGYTDKLIF. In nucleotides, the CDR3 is TGTGCTCTTGGGGAAAGAAGGCCTTCCTATTTAGGAAGAACCATGTACTGGGGATGGGGCTACACCGATAAACTCATCTTT.

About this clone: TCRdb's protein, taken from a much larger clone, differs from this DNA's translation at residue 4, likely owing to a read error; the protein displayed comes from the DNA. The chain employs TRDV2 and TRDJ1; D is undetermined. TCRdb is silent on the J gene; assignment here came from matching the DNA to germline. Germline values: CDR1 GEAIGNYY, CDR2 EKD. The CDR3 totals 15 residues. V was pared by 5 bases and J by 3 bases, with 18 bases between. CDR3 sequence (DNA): TGTGCCTGTGGCACATTAGTCGTACGCGCCGATAAACTCATCTTT. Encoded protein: CACGTLVVRADKLIF.

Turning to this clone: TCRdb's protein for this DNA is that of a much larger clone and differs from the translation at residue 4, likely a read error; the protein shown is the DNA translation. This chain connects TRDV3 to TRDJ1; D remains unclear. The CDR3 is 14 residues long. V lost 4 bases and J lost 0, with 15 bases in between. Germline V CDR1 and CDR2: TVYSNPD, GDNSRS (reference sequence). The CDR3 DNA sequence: TGTGCCTATGTTAGGGAGACTCACACCGATAAACTCATCTTT. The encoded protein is CAYVRETHTDKLIF.

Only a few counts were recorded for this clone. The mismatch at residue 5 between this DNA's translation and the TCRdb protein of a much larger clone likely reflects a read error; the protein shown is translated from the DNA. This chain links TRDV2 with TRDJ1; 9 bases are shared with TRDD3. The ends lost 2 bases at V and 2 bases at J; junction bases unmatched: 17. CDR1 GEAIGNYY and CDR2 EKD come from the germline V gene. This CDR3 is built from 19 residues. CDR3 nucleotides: TGTGCCTGTGACATCCTAGGACTGGGGGAGAACGTTTGGACCGATAAACTCATCTTT. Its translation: CACDILGLGENVWTDKLIF.

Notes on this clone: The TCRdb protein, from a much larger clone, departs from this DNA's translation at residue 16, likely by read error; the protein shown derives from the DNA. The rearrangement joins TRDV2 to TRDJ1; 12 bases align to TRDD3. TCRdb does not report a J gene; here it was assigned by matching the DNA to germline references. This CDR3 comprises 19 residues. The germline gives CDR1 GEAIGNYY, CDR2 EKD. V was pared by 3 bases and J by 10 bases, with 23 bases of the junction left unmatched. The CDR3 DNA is TGTGCCTGTGACCCGCTTCCTACCTTACGACTGGGGGATACCTCAAGACTCATCTTT. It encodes CACDPLPTLRLGDTSRLIF.

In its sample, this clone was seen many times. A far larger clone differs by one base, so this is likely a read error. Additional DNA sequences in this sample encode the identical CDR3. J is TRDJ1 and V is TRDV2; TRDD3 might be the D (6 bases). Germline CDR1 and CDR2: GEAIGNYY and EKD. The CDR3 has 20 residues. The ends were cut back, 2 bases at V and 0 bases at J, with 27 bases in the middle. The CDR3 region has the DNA TGTGCCTGTGACAGACTGCTAGGGGATTCGCTAGACCGACACACCGATAAACTCATCTTT. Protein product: CACDRLLGDSLDRHTDKLIF.

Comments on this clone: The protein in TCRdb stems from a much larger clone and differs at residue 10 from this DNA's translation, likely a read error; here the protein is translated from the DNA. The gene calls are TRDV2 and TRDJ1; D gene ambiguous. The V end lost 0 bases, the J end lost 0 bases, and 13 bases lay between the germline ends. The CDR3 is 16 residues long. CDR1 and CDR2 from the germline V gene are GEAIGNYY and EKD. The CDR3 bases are TGTGCCTGTGACACCTTGGTTGGCCCTTACACCGATAAACTCATCTTT. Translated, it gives CACDTLVGPYTDKLIF.

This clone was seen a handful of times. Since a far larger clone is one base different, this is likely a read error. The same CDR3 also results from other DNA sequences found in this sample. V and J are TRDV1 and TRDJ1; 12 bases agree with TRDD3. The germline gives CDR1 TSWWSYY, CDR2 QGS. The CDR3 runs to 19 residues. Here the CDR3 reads CALGNVLGDTEGYTDKLIF. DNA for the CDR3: TGTGCTCTTGGGAACGTACTGGGGGATACAGAGGGGTACACCGATAAGCTCATCTTT.

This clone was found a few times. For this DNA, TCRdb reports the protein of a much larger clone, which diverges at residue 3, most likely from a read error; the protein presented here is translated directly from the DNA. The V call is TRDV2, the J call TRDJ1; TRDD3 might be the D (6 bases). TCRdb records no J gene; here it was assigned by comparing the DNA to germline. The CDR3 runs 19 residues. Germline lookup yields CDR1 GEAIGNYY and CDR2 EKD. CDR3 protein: CARDTGVATLGTSTDKLIF. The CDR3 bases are TGTGCCCGTGACACCGGCGTAGCTACCCTGGGGACCTCCACCGATAAACTCATCTTT.

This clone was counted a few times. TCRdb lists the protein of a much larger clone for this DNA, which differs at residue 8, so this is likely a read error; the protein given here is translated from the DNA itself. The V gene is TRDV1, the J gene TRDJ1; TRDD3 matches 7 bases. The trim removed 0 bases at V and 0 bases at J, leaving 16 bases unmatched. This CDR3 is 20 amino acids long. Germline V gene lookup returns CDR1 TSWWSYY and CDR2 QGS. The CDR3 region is CALGELKTDWGLFYTDKLIF. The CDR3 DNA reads TGTGCTCTTGGGGAACTAAAGACGGACTGGGGCCTTTTTTACACCGATAAACTCATCTTT.

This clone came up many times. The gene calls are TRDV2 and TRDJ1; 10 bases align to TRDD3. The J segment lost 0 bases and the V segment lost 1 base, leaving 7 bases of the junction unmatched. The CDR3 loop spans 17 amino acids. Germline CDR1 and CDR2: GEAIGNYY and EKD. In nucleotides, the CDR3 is TGTGCCTGTGACACAATTTCTGGGGGATATAACACCGATAAACTCATCTTT. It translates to CACDTISGGYNTDKLIF.

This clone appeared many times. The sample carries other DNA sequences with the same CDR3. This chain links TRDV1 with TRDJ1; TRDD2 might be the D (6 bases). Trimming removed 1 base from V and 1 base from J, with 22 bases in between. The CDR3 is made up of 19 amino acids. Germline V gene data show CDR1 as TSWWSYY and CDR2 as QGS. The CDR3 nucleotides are TGTGCTCTTGGGGAACGGCCTTCCCTTACACCAGGCCTCACCGATAAACTCATCTTT. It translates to CALGERPSLTPGLTDKLIF.